The rows below give T cell receptor beta chains drawn from one sample of a study of OX40 agonist ivuxolimab in advanced cancers. Method: immunoSEQ multiplex PCR; TCRdb's copy keeps in-frame clones and lacks some. The sample yields fewer than 20,000 clones, approximately 92% seen once. Source: CD4+ or CD8+ T cells sorted from blood, taken in a trial of the OX40 agonist ivuxolimab. The receptors originated from an adult with an advanced solid tumor such as melanoma, head and neck, liver or kidney cancer. Both conserved end residues are trimmed from each CDR3. Fields, in order: J gene, V gene, CDR3 protein.

J gene: TRBJ2-1; V gene: TRBV7-9; CDR3 protein: ASSLQATSSYNEQF
J gene: TRBJ2-7; V gene: TRBV4-1; CDR3 protein: ASSQETEGFNEQY
J gene: TRBJ2-2; V gene: TRBV2; CDR3 protein: ASRLGTVPNTGELF
J gene: TRBJ1-5; V gene: TRBV7-9; CDR3 protein: ASSLAGREEPQH
J gene: TRBJ1-1; V gene: TRBV9; CDR3 protein: ASSVEVGGLVNTEAF
J gene: TRBJ2-5; V gene: TRBV4-1; CDR3 protein: ASSPYGRVEETQY
J gene: TRBJ2-7; V gene: TRBV6-5; CDR3 protein: ASSYAPLAGLYEQY
J gene: TRBJ1-5; V gene: TRBV6-5; CDR3 protein: ASSYSRDQPQH
J gene: NA; V gene: TRBV6-1; CDR3 protein: ASSDGLAGSYNEQF
J gene: TRBJ2-5; V gene: TRBV5-8; CDR3 protein: ASSGGGLQETQY
J gene: TRBJ2-1; V gene: TRBV7-9; CDR3 protein: ASSLHQGADEQF
J gene: TRBJ2-5; V gene: TRBV13; CDR3 protein: ASSDRQYQETQY
J gene: TRBJ2-2; V gene: TRBV16; CDR3 protein: ASSQTFGTGELF
J gene: TRBJ2-4; V gene: TRBV21-1; CDR3 protein: ASSTWGQGSLAKNIQY
J gene: TRBJ2-1; V gene: TRBV11-3; CDR3 protein: ASSLVSSGRQNEQF
J gene: TRBJ1-5; V gene: TRBV5-6; CDR3 protein: ASSFGDQPQH
J gene: TRBJ2-7; V gene: TRBV19; CDR3 protein: ASSPAHLSDEQY
J gene: TRBJ2-1; V gene: TRBV29-1; CDR3 protein: SVRHRGYNEQF
J gene: TRBJ2-7; V gene: TRBV2; CDR3 protein: ASSERGRGVLYEQY
J gene: TRBJ2-7; V gene: TRBV7-9; CDR3 protein: ASSRWGYEQY
J gene: TRBJ2-7; V gene: TRBV7-2; CDR3 protein: ASSFSGSYEQY